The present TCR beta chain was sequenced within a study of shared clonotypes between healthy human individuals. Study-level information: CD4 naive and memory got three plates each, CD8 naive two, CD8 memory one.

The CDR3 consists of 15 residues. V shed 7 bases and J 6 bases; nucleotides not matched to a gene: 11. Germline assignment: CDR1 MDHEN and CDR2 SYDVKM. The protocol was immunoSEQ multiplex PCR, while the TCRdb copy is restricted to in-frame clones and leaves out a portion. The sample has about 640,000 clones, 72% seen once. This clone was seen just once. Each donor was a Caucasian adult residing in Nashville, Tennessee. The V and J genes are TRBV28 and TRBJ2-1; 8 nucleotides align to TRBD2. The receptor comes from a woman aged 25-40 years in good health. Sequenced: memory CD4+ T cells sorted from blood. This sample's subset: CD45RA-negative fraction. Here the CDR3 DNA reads TGTGCCAGCACCCCGGGGGGGCAGGCACGCAATGAGCAGTTCTTC. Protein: CASTPGGQARNEQFF.